This T cell receptor (beta chain) was captured in a study of CD8 T cells in Susac syndrome. Random hexamers were used to reverse transcribe about 0.5 to 1 ug of RNA. TCRdb re-derived calls from the immunoSEQ multiplex PCR reads in MiXCR, one entry per CDR3 protein. The table shows 160,000 or so distinct CDR3 sequences, with 93% occurring only once. TCR beta sequencing covered blood CD8+ and CD4+ T cells. The individuals used as controls were healthy donors who had been matched for both age and sex. TEMRA cells were FACS-enriched, and CD8+ and CD4+ T cells were isolated negatively. The V gene lost 0 bases and the J gene lost 5 bases, with 7 bases spanning the gap. This CDR3 comprises 13 residues. Looked up from germline, CDR1 is LGHDT and CDR2 is YNNKEL (reference sequence).

This chain uses TRBV3-1 with TRBJ1-2, with D unclear. The TCR comes from a human donor in good health. The sample consisted of CD4+ T cells from PBMCs. The CDR3 nucleotides are TGTGCCAGCAGCCAAGATTTCACATATGGCTACACCTTC. Encoded protein: CASSQDFTYGYTF.